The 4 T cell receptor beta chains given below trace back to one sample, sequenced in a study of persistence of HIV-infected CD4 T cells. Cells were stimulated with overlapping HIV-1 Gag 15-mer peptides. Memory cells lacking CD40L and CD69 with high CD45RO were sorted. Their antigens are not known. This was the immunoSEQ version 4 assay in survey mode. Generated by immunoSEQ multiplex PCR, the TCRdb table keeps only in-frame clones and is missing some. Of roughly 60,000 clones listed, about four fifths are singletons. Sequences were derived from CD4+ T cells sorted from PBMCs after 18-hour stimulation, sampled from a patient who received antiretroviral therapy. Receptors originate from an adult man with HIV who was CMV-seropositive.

The CDR3 DNA is TGCAGCGCTGGAAATAGCAATCAGCCCCAGCATTTT. Translated: CSAGNSNQPQHF. This rearrangement joins TRBV29-1 to TRBJ1-5; the D is unclear. V gave up 7 bases and J gave up 0 bases, with 7 bases separating them. CDR3 length: 12 residues. Germline V gene lookup returns CDR1 SQVTM and CDR2 ANQGSEA. Full variable domain (outside the CDR3, taken from reference TRBV29-1 and TRBJ1-5): SAVISQKPSRDICQRGTSLTIQCQVDSQVTMMFWYRQQPGQSLTLIATANQGSEATYESGFVIDKFPISRPNLTFSTLTVSNMSPEDSSIYLCSAGNSNQPQHFGDGTRLSIL.

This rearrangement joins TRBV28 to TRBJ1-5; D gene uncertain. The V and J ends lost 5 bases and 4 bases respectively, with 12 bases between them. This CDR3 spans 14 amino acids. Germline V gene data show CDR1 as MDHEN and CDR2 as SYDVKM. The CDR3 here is CASSLDLPNQPQHF. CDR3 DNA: TGTGCCAGCAGTCTCGACCTACCTAATCAGCCCCAGCATTTT.

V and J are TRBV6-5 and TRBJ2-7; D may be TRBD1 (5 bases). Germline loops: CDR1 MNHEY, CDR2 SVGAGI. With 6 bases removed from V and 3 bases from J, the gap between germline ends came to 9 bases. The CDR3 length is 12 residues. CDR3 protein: CASRQGVYEQYF. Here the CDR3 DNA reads TGTGCCAGCAGGCAGGGTGTCTACGAGCAGTACTTC.

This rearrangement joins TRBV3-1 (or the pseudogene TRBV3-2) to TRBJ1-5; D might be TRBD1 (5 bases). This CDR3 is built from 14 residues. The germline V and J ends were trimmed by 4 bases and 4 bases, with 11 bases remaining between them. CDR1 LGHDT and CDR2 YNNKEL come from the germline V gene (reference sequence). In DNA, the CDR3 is TGTGCCAGCAGCCTCGGCCGGGGGAATCAGCCCCAGCATTTT. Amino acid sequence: CASSLGRGNQPQHF.